Sequencing of this TCR beta chain was carried out in a study of cytomegalovirus exposure and HLA in healthy donors. As for this clone: Other DNA sequences of this sample code for an identical CDR3.

It was with 60 Vbeta and 13 Jbeta primers that the PCR ran. The table came from immunoSEQ multiplex PCR; TCRdb's copy has only in-frame clones and leaves some out. The top ten hold about 0.77% of the sample, which has under 200,000 clones, approximately 81% seen once. The CDR3 is made up of 14 amino acids. With 6 bases clipped from V and 1 base from J, the junction kept 4 bases outside the gene matches. Germline CDR1 is SQVTM and CDR2 is ANQGSEA. This receptor was obtained from a woman under 30 in good health and CMV-seronegative. The chain carries TRBV29-1 and TRBJ2-3; 10 nucleotides agree with TRBD2. Sequenced sample: PBMCs. CDR3 region: CSVAGTSGTDTQYF. The CDR3, as DNA: TGCAGCGTCGCCGGGACTAGCGGCACAGATACGCAGTATTTT.